These T cell receptor beta chains were read from a single sample in a study of T cells in Graves' hyperthyroidism and ophthalmopathy. TCRdb redid the calling of the multiplex PCR reads with MiXCR, one entry per CDR3 protein. This table has hundreds of thousands of distinct CDR3 sequences, around 17% appearing once. The sample was blood. The receptors were gathered from a woman aged 18-35 years with Graves' hyperthyroidism. CDR3s include the opening cysteine and the closing phenylalanine or tryptophan. The D gene is left open where the match is weak. Clone size is not always given. Where it is, it says once, few, many or a class for expanded clones.

v_gene	d_gene	abundance	j_gene	CDR3aa	CDR3nt
TRBV20-1	TRBD1	few	TRBJ2-5	CSASAVPTGVLEGTQYF	TGCAGTGCTAGCGCCGTCCCTACAGGGGTGTTAGAGGGGACCCAGTACTTC
TRBV4-3	TRBD2	NA	TRBJ2-3	CASSPVMGGGAPDTQYF	TGCGCCAGCAGCCCTGTGATGGGCGGGGGGGCCCCAGATACGCAGTATTTT
TRBV4-1	TRBD1	NA	TRBJ2-5	CASSRLGQGDQETQYF	TGCGCCAGCAGCCGCCTGGGACAGGGGGACCAAGAGACCCAGTACTTC
TRBV6-2/TRBV6-3	TRBD2	NA	TRBJ2-3	CASSHPGLAGGTDTQYF	TGTGCCAGCAGTCATCCGGGACTAGCGGGAGGCACAGATACGCAGTATTTT
TRBV3-1	NA	many	TRBJ1-1	CASSQGISQANTEAFF	TGTGCCAGCAGCCAAGGGATTTCGCAGGCGAATACTGAAGCTTTCTTT
TRBV6-1	TRBD2	few	TRBJ2-3	CASSEAASGGTDTQYF	TGTGCCAGCAGTGAAGCGGCTAGCGGGGGCACAGATACGCAGTATTTT
TRBV20-1	NA	many	TRBJ1-1	CSASVRVTEAFF	TGCAGTGCTAGCGTCCGGGTCACTGAAGCTTTCTTT
TRBV7-2	NA	many	TRBJ2-1	CASSAGRSIEGEQFF	TGTGCCAGCAGCGCGGGACGCTCGATTGAGGGAGAGCAGTTCTTC
TRBV9	NA	NA	TRBJ1-1	CASSSGLREAFF	TGTGCCAGCAGCTCAGGGCTGAGGGAAGCTTTCTTT
TRBV29-1	NA	few	TRBJ1-2	CSVEWTQWVPQTF	TGCAGCGTTGAATGGACCCAGTGGGTTCCGCAGACCTTC
TRBV30	NA	many	TRBJ2-1	CAFLPGVALDEQFF	TGTGCCTTTCTCCCAGGGGTGGCTTTGGATGAGCAGTTCTTC
TRBV6-1	TRBD1	NA	TRBJ1-5	CASTLGQGVGNQPQHF	TGTGCCAGCACTTTAGGACAGGGGGTTGGTAATCAGCCCCAGCATTTT
TRBV20-1	NA	many	TRBJ1-6	CSARDRIRGQSLHF	TGCAGTGCTAGAGATCGGATCCGGGGGCAGTCCCTCCACTTT
TRBV18	NA	many	TRBJ1-1	CASSPHVGNTEAFF	TGTGCCAGCTCACCGCACGTCGGGAACACTGAAGCTTTCTTT
TRBV30	NA	few	TRBJ2-7	CAWSVLGRDEQYF	TGTGCCTGGAGTGTTCTGGGGAGAGACGAGCAGTACTTC
TRBV29-1	TRBD1	many	TRBJ1-5	CSVGDSGANQPQHF	TGCAGCGTTGGGGACAGTGGAGCGAATCAGCCCCAGCATTTT